The rows below give T cell receptor beta chains drawn from one sample of a study of T-cell memory formation after mild COVID-19. MiXCR, applied by TCRdb to the 5' RACE reads, yields one record per CDR3 protein. The sample lists roughly 86,000 distinct CDR3 sequences, less than 15% occurring once. The sequenced material came from PBMCs or a T cell subset sorted from them (not recorded which). The receptor set was obtained from an adult woman who had mild COVID-19 (a few samples of this study predate the infection). Cell type and time point are not known. The CDR3 runs from the conserved cysteine through the conserved F or W. D genes are given only for firm matches. Part of the rows lack a size; the others show once, few, many or a class for expanded clones.

J gene	D gene	clone size	V gene	CDR3 protein	CDR3 DNA
TRBJ2-5	NA	NA	TRBV20-1	CSAALTVQETQYF	TGCAGTGCTGCACTGACGGTACAAGAGACCCAGTACTTC
TRBJ2-1	NA	NA	TRBV19	CASSMVLYNEQFF	TGTGCCAGTAGTATGGTCCTTTACAATGAGCAGTTCTTC
TRBJ2-1	NA	many	TRBV6-4	CASASSPAEGNEQFF	TGTGCCAGCGCTTCTTCCCCAGCAGAAGGGAATGAGCAGTTCTTC
TRBJ2-5	NA	NA	TRBV27	CASSLSGVRETQYF	TGTGCCAGCAGTTTATCGGGTGTTCGAGAGACCCAGTACTTC
TRBJ2-7	NA	NA	TRBV24-1	CATSDLNGAEQYF	TGTGCCACCAGTGATTTGAACGGGGCCGAGCAGTACTTC
TRBJ2-5	NA	few	TRBV5-6	CASSLTLTETQYF	TGTGCCAGCAGCTTGACACTCACTGAGACCCAGTACTTC
TRBJ2-3	TRBD1	NA	TRBV9	CASSARQGTTDTQYF	TGTGCCAGCAGCGCCCGACAGGGGACGACAGATACGCAGTATTTT
TRBJ2-7	TRBD2	NA	TRBV4-1	CASSSREGAYEQYF	TGCGCCAGCAGCAGCCGGGAGGGGGCCTACGAGCAGTACTTC
TRBJ2-2	NA	few	TRBV11-2	CASSPNADRMNTGELFF	TGTGCCAGCAGCCCCAATGCGGACAGAATGAACACCGGGGAGCTGTTTTTT
TRBJ2-1	NA	many	TRBV20-1	CSARYLDEQFF	TGCAGTGCTAGATACTTGGATGAGCAGTTCTTC
TRBJ2-3	NA	NA	TRBV5-4	CASSSRTLEGGWAQYF	TGTGCCAGCAGCTCAAGGACGTTAGAGGGAGGTTGGGCGCAGTATTTT
TRBJ2-7	TRBD1	few	TRBV6-1	CASSDWTGVYEQYF	TGTGCCAGCAGTGACTGGACAGGGGTATACGAGCAGTACTTC
TRBJ2-3	NA	NA	TRBV2	CATPVGWVQSTDTQYF	TGTGCCACCCCTGTTGGCTGGGTACAGTCCACAGATACGCAGTATTTT
TRBJ2-4	NA	few	TRBV15	CATSPSEGIGIQYF	TGTGCCACCAGCCCGTCAGAGGGGATCGGCATTCAGTACTTC
TRBJ2-3	TRBD1	NA	TRBV7-3	CASSLSRGRADTQYF	TGTGCCAGCAGCTTAAGCAGGGGGCGAGCAGATACGCAGTATTTT
TRBJ2-7	NA	few	TRBV6-5	CASSYGTSVYEQYF	TGTGCCAGCAGTTATGGGACATCCGTCTACGAGCAGTACTTC
TRBJ2-5	NA	few	TRBV4-1	CASSQVGGQETQYF	TGCGCCAGCAGCCAAGTAGGGGGACAAGAGACCCAGTACTTC
TRBJ1-1	NA	NA	TRBV7-9	CASSPAGSTEAFF	TGTGCCAGCAGCCCGGCGGGGAGCACTGAAGCTTTCTTT
TRBJ2-7	TRBD1	few	TRBV4-1	CASSHRNSGTGVNEQYF	TGCGCCAGCAGCCACCGAAACTCCGGGACAGGGGTCAACGAGCAGTACTTC
TRBJ2-1	NA	NA	TRBV7-2	CASTQLEASLANEQFF	TGTGCCAGCACCCAGTTGGAGGCTAGCCTCGCCAATGAGCAGTTCTTC
TRBJ1-3	NA	medium-sized	TRBV7-2	CASSLDGSSGNTIYF	TGTGCCAGCAGCTTAGACGGGAGCTCTGGAAACACCATATATTTT
TRBJ2-7	TRBD2	few	TRBV20-1	CSASRREEGYEQYF	TGCAGTGCTAGTCGGCGGGAGGAGGGTTACGAGCAGTACTTC
TRBJ2-7	TRBD1	NA	TRBV9	CASSTAGQGAREQYF	TGTGCCAGCAGCACAGCGGGACAGGGGGCGCGGGAGCAGTACTTC
TRBJ2-7	NA	NA	TRBV4-1	CASSPRAPWYEQYF	TGCGCCAGCAGCCCGAGGGCCCCTTGGTACGAGCAGTACTTC
TRBJ1-2	NA	NA	TRBV4-2	CASSLSAGVDYGYTF	TGTGCCAGCAGCCTCAGCGCGGGGGTTGACTATGGCTACACCTTC
TRBJ1-3	NA	NA	TRBV7-9	CASSHPAEVGNTIYF	TGTGCCAGCAGCCACCCCGCTGAGGTTGGAAACACCATATATTTT
TRBJ1-1	NA	NA	TRBV5-1	CASSSTLDTEAFF	TGCGCCAGCAGCTCCACGTTGGACACTGAAGCTTTCTTT